This TCR beta chain was captured in a study of CD8 T cells in Susac syndrome. The V end was cut by 7 bases, the J end by 3 bases, with 16 bases between. The CDR3 runs to 15 residues. Reverse transcription used roughly 0.5 to 1 ug RNA and random hexamers. Each CDR3 protein gets one entry after TCRdb re-called the immunoSEQ multiplex PCR reads with MiXCR. The sample lists some 120,000 distinct CDR3 sequences, 92% seen once, with around 0.15% in the top ten. The sample taken for sequencing was CD4+ T cells from PBMCs. J is TRBJ1-5 and V is TRBV12-3 or TRBV12-4; D might be TRBD1 (6 bases). The TCR was taken from a human donor in good health. For the CDR3, the DNA is TGTGCCAGCACTGTCGACGGGGGCATCAATCAGCCCCAGCATTTT. Translating gives CASTVDGGINQPQHF.